This T cell receptor (beta chain) was observed in a study of blood T cell repertoires in COVID-19. Study at large: Both acute and convalescent COVID-19 samples were obtained from the United States, Italy and Spain. Sample material is recorded as cDNA or gDNA derived from T cells, B-cell-depleted T cells, or PBMCs.

Per the authors' pipeline: Amplified reference gene primers provided the basis for estimating nucleated cell counts. Assay: immunoSEQ multiplex PCR; the TCRdb copy retains only in-frame clones and omits some. The V and J calls and clone size were taken over from that table, and D and trimming were inferred from the DNA. The repertoire holds around 140,000 clones, with over 75% as singletons. The sequenced sample was peripheral blood. The clonotype was recovered from a human donor in a cohort sampled during active COVID-19.

CDR3 region: CASSRGQPGLDTQYF. The CDR3 DNA follows: TGTGCCAGCAGCCGAGGACAGCCTGGCTTGGATACGCAGTATTTT. The chain combines TRBV5-8 with TRBJ2-3, with D possibly TRBD1 on 6 matching bases. Trimming removed 4 bases at V and 6 bases at J, with 18 bases between. This CDR3 has 15 amino acids. Per the germline V gene, CDR1 is SGHTS and CDR2 is YDEGEE.